This TCR beta chain was documented in a study of T cells after yellow fever vaccination. TCRdb independently ran MiXCR on the 5' RACE reads; one entry per CDR3 protein. Of roughly 500,000 distinct CDR3 sequences listed, approximately 21% are singletons. The V gene's germline CDR1 is SNHLY and CDR2 FYNNEI. This CDR3 region has 14 residues. The ends were cut back, 7 bases at V and 5 bases at J, with 17 bases in the middle. This sample comprised PBMCs, obtained 15 days after the yellow fever booster vaccination. This receptor was identified in a young man who received the YFV17D yellow fever vaccine. The rearrangement links TRBV2 to TRBJ2-5; perhaps TRBD1 as D (6 bases). The DNA for the CDR3 is TGTGCCAGCACGGAGCAGGGGATTGGGGAGACCCAGTACTTC. This gives the protein CASTEQGIGETQYF.